The 22 T cell receptor beta chains below were found in one sample sequenced in a study of cytomegalovirus exposure and HLA in healthy donors. Researchers ran the PCR with 60 Vbeta and 13 Jbeta primers. Data came from immunoSEQ multiplex PCR; TCRdb stores just in-frame clones and leaves some out. The top ten clones hold 3.2% of a sample with 90,000 to 140,000 clones, about 70% of them seen once. The specimen was PBMCs. The receptors stem from a man under 40 in good health and CMV-seronegative.

In DNA, the CDR3 is TGCGCCAGCAGCGCCGGGACTAGCGGATCCTACGAGCAGTACTTC. Protein: CASSAGTSGSYEQYF. This sequence joins TRBV5-1 and TRBJ2-7; TRBD2 matches at 11 bases. The CDR3 length is 15 residues. The J segment lost 1 base and the V segment lost 4 bases, leaving 4 bases of the junction unmatched. Germline V CDR1 and CDR2: SGHRS, YFSETQ.

This chain uses TRBV9 with TRBJ1-5; the match to TRBD1 covers 9 bases. Germline CDR1 is SGDLS and CDR2 is YYNGEE. There are 14 residues in the CDR3. The junction had 2 bases not matched to a gene; V was cut back by 3 bases and J by 4 bases. This CDR3 reads CASSAGTGNQPQHF. The CDR3 nucleotides are TGTGCCAGCAGCGCCGGGACAGGGAATCAGCCCCAGCATTTT.

The V call is TRBV30, the J call TRBJ2-5; a possible D gene is TRBD2 (6 bases). The germline V gene encodes CDR1 GTSNPN and CDR2 SVGIG (reference sequence). This CDR3 has 15 amino acids. The ends were cut back, 2 bases at V and 2 bases at J, with 15 bases in the middle. CDR3 protein: CAWSRQGLYQETQYF. The CDR3 DNA reads TGTGCCTGGAGTAGGCAGGGACTCTATCAAGAGACCCAGTACTTC.

The V and J genes are TRBV7-2 and TRBJ1-1; the D is unclear. This CDR3 contains 12 residues. CDR1 is SGHTA and CDR2 is FQGNSA in the germline V gene. V was cut by 5 bases and J by 8 bases, with 12 bases left in between. DNA of the CDR3: TGTGCCAGCAGCCTCCGGACTGAAGAAGCTTTCTTT. Its translation is CASSLRTEEAFF.

This clone has more than one count but fewer than ten. This sequence joins TRBV29-1 and TRBJ2-1, with TRBD2 matching 9 bases. CDR1 is SQVTM and CDR2 is ANQGSEA in the germline V gene. CDR3 length equals 16 residues. After removal of 1 base from V and 5 bases from J, the junction contained 9 bases not matched to a gene. The CDR3 sequence: CSVEGYGGRANNEQFF. The CDR3 bases are TGCAGCGTTGAAGGGTACGGCGGGAGGGCCAACAATGAGCAGTTCTTC.

This chain connects TRBV27 to TRBJ2-2; no firm D call. V was trimmed by 1 base and J by 7 bases, leaving 7 bases between them. The CDR3 has 13 amino acids. Per germline, CDR1 MNHEY and CDR2 SMNVEV (reference sequence). The CDR3 nucleotides are TGTGCCAGCAGTTTATACGGCGGCGGGGAGCTGTTTTTT. Translated: CASSLYGGGELFF.

This clone was detected only once. The chain has TRBV9 and TRBJ2-7, with a tentative D call TRBD2 (5 bases). Germline CDR1 and CDR2: SGDLS and YYNGEE. The V end lost 4 bases, the J end lost 6 bases, and 14 bases lay between the germline ends. This CDR3 contains 13 residues. The CDR3 DNA reads as TGTGCCAGCAGCCCCCCTTACGGGGTCGAGCAGTACTTC. It codes for CASSPPYGVEQYF.

The chain links TRBV11-2 to TRBJ2-3, with TRBD2 matching over 10 bases. Trimming cost V 1 base and J 3 bases; bases outside gene matches: 7. Looked up from germline, CDR1 is SGHAT and CDR2 is FQNNGV. The CDR3 covers 17 residues. CDR3 protein: CASSLGTSGGRTDTQYF. The CDR3 nucleotides are TGTGCCAGCAGCTTAGGGACTAGCGGCGGGAGGACAGATACGCAGTATTTT.

Only a few counts were recorded for this clone. This chain's CDR3 is CASSPQRGNYGYTF. CDR3 nucleotides: TGTGCCAGCAGTCCACAAAGAGGCAACTATGGCTACACCTTC. The chain employs TRBV6-4 and TRBJ1-2; no clear D. Trimming removed 5 bases at V and 2 bases at J, with 12 bases between. The CDR3 covers 14 residues. Germline lookup yields CDR1 MRHNA and CDR2 SNTAGT.

The chain uses TRBV10-1 and TRBJ2-5; 7 bases line up with TRBD1. The J call may be faulty, since TRBJ2-7 better matches the DNA end. CDR1 is WNHNN and CDR2 is SYGVQD in the germline V gene (reference sequence). The CDR3 is 17 amino acids. In DNA form, the CDR3 reads TGCGCCAGCAGTGGCGCTGGTGGGACAGTAGAAACCTACGAGCAGTACTTC. Protein: CASSGAGGTVETYEQYF.

The CDR3 region is CASSGTVSSYNEQFF. CDR3 in DNA: TGTGCCAGCAGTGGGACAGTGAGCTCCTACAATGAGCAGTTCTTC. J is TRBJ2-1 and V is TRBV6-1; tentatively, D is TRBD1 (6 bases). Germline CDR1 is MNHNS and CDR2 is SASEGT. V was trimmed by 4 bases and J by 0 bases, leaving 10 bases between them. The CDR3 covers 15 residues.

CDR3 in DNA: TGTGCCAGCAGTTACGAGGGCGGGGGGTTTTACGAGCAGTACTTC. Protein product: CASSYEGGGFYEQYF. This chain connects TRBV6-5 to TRBJ2-7; 8 bases match TRBD2. Germline V gene sequence: CDR1 MNHEY, CDR2 SVGAGI. J lost 4 bases, V lost 2 bases, and 7 bases had no gene match. The CDR3 has 15 residues.

The chain carries TRBV19 and TRBJ1-4; D gene uncertain. Trimming pared 6 bases from V and 4 bases from J, leaving 15 bases between. Germline CDR1 reads LNHDA; CDR2 reads SQIVND (reference sequence). The CDR3 length is 15 residues. This CDR3 is CASSAPAALNEKLFF. The CDR3, as DNA: TGTGCCAGTAGCGCACCGGCAGCGCTTAATGAAAAACTGTTTTTT.

This chain joins TRBV5-1 and TRBJ2-3; 13 nucleotides match TRBD2. V lost 6 bases and J lost 6; bases outside the gene matches: 10. The germline CDR1 and CDR2 sequences are SGHRS and YFSETQ. This CDR3 spans 16 amino acids. DNA for the CDR3: TGCGCCAGCACCCACCGACTAGCGGGAGGTGAGGATACGCAGTATTTT. This sequence encodes CASTHRLAGGEDTQYF.

V is TRBV6-5 and J is TRBJ2-7, with 10 positions matching TRBD2. Per germline, CDR1 MNHEY and CDR2 SVGAGI. V lost 3 bases, J lost 3 bases, and 8 bases stayed unmatched. This CDR3 has 16 residues. The CDR3: CASSYGSSGSFYEQYF. The CDR3 bases are TGTGCCAGCAGTTATGGGTCTAGCGGGAGTTTCTACGAGCAGTACTTC.

This chain joins TRBV7-2 and TRBJ2-7; 14 bases are a match to TRBD2. CDR3 length: 19 residues. J gave up 6 bases and V 1 base, and 14 bases lay outside the gene matches. CDR1 and CDR2 from the germline V gene are SGHTA and FQGNSA. The DNA of the CDR3 is TGTGCCAGCAGCTTAGTTGCGGGACTAGCGGGAGTAAGATTGGCCGAGCAGTACTTC. Protein: CASSLVAGLAGVRLAEQYF.

V and J are TRBV9 and TRBJ2-5; 8 bases map to TRBD2. Germline CDR1 SGDLS, CDR2 YYNGEE. The junction had 3 bases not matched to a gene; V was cut back by 0 bases and J by 2 bases. The CDR3 contains 15 residues. The CDR3 DNA follows: TGTGCCAGCAGCGTAGGGCCTAGCGGGCAAGAGACCCAGTACTTC. Its translation: CASSVGPSGQETQYF.

The chain is built from TRBV13 and TRBJ2-1, with D tentatively TRBD2 (6 bases). Germline V gene sequence: CDR1 PRHDT, CDR2 FYEKMQ (reference sequence). The CDR3 runs 16 residues. Trimming left V 1 base short and J 2 bases short, with 12 bases between. CDR3 protein: CASSLDPGGTYNEQFF. In nucleotides, the CDR3 is TGTGCCAGCAGCTTAGATCCTGGCGGGACCTACAATGAGCAGTTCTTC.

This chain connects TRBV6-6 to TRBJ2-1; 8 bases match TRBD2. V dropped 5 bases and J dropped 4; count of bases not matched to a gene: 7. CDR1 and CDR2 (germline): MNHNY, SVGAGI (reference sequence). This CDR3 region has 15 residues. The CDR3 protein is CASSMLTSVYNEQFF. In DNA form, the CDR3 reads TGTGCCAGCAGTATGTTGACTAGCGTTTACAATGAGCAGTTCTTC.

This sequence joins TRBV27 and TRBJ2-7; D might be TRBD1 (5 bases). This CDR3 comprises 14 residues. Trimming cost V 2 bases and J 1 base, with 9 bases left between them. Germline lookup yields CDR1 MNHEY and CDR2 SMNVEV (reference sequence). The CDR3 DNA sequence: TGTGCCAGCAGTTTAGCAGGGATGTCCTACGAGCAGTACTTC. Its translation: CASSLAGMSYEQYF.

This rearrangement joins TRBV27 to TRBJ2-7; D perhaps matches TRBD2 (5 bases). The CDR3 sequence is 15 residues long. V was shortened by 6 bases and J by 5 bases, with 20 bases between the two germline ends. Germline V lookup: CDR1 MNHEY, CDR2 SMNVEV (reference sequence). Written as DNA, the CDR3 is TGTGCCAGCAGCCCCTTAGGGAGCTATTCCCACGAGCAGTACTTC. It specifies CASSPLGSYSHEQYF.

The V gene is TRBV2, the J gene TRBJ2-5; either TRBD1 or TRBD2 may fit D (5 bases each). The end of the DNA fits TRBJ2-7 better, so the J call may be wrong. CDR3 length equals 12 residues. Germline V gives CDR1 SNHLY, CDR2 FYNNEI. CDR3 protein: CASSGPGGEQYF. The CDR3 DNA reads as TGTGCCAGCAGTGGCCCTGGGGGCGAGCAGTACTTC.